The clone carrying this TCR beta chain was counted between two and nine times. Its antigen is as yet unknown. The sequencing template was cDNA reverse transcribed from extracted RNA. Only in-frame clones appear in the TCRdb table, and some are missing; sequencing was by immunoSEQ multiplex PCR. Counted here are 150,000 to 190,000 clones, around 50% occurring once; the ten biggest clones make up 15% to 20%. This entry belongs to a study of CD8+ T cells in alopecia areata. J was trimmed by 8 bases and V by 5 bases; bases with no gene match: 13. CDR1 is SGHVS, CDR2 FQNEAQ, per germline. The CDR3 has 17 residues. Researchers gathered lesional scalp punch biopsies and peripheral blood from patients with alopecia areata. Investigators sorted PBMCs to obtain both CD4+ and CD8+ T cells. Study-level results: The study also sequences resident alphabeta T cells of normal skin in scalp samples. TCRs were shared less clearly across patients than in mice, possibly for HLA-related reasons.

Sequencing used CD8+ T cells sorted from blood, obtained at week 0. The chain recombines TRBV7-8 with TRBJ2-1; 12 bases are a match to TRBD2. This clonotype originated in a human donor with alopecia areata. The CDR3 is CASSTQLAGGPMDEQFF. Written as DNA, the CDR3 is TGTGCCAGCAGCACTCAACTAGCGGGGGGCCCTATGGATGAGCAGTTCTTC. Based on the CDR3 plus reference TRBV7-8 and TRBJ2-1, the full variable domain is GAGVSQSPRYKVAKRGQDVALRCDPISGHVSLFWYQQALGQGPEFLTYFQNEAQLDKSGLPSDRFFAERPEGSVSTLKIQRTQQEDSAVYLCASSTQLAGGPMDEQFFGPGTRLTVL.